The T cell receptor beta chain under discussion was sequenced for a study of glioma-infiltrating T cells after dendritic cell vaccination. Here immunoSEQ multiplex PCR was the method, and the copy in TCRdb shows in-frame clones only, minus some. The data contain approximately 90,000 clones, 75% to 90% of them seen just once; the ten biggest clones take up less than 2.5%. The CDR3 runs to 14 residues. Germline trimming cut 0 bases from V and 12 bases from J; bases unmatched to any gene: 3. The V gene's germline CDR1 is MGHRA and CDR2 YSYEKL. Time point noted: after dendritic cell vaccination, including at tumor progression/relapse. Only patients with spare fresh-frozen tumor and over two years of follow-up were included.

The chain has TRBV4-1 and TRBJ2-1; 12 bases are a match to TRBD2. The specimen comprised blood, sampled after dendritic cell vaccination. The source of this sequence is a human donor with glioblastoma. CDR3: CASSQESTSGRQFF. CDR3 sequence (DNA): TGCGCCAGCAGCCAAGAATCGACTAGCGGGAGGCAGTTCTTC.